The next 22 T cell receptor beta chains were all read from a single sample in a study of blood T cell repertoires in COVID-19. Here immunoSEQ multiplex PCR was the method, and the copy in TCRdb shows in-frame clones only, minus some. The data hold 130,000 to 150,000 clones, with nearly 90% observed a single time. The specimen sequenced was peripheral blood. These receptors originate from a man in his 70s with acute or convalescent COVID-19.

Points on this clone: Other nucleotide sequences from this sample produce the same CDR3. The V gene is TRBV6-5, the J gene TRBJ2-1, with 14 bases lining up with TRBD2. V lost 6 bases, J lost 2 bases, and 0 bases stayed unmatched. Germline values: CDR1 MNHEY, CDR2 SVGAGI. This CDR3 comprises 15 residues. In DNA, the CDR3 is TGTGCCAGCAGGACTAGCGGGAGGGCCTACAATGAGCAGTTCTTC. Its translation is CASRTSGRAYNEQFF.

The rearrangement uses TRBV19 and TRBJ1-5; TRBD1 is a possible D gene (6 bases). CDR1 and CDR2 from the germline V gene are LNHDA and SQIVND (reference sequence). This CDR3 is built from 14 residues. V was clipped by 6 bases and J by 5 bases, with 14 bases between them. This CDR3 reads CASSTTGLDQPQHF. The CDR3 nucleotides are TGTGCCAGTAGCACCACAGGGCTGGATCAGCCCCAGCATTTT.

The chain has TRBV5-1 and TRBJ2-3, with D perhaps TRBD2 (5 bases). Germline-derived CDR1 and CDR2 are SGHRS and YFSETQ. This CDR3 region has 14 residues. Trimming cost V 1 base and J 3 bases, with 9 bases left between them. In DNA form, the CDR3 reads TGCGCCAGCAGCTTGCCGGGAACTACAGATACGCAGTATTTT. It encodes CASSLPGTTDTQYF.

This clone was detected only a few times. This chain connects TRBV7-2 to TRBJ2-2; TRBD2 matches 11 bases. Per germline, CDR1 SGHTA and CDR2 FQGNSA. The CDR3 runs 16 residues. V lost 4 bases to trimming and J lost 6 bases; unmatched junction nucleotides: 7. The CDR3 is CASSSRLAGRAGELFF. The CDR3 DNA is TGTGCCAGCAGCTCTCGACTAGCGGGAAGGGCCGGGGAGCTGTTTTTT. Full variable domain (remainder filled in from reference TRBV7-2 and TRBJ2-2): GAGVSQSPSNKVTEKGKDVELRCDPISGHTALYWYRQSLGQGLEFLIYFQGNSAPDKSGLPSDRFSAERTGGSVSTLTIQRTQQEDSAVYLCASSSRLAGRAGELFFGEGSRLTVL.

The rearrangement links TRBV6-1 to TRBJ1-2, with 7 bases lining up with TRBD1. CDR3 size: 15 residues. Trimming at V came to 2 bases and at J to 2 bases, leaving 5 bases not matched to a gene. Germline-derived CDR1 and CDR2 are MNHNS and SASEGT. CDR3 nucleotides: TGTGCCAGCAGTGAATACACAGGGGTAAACTATGGCTACACCTTC. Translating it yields CASSEYTGVNYGYTF.

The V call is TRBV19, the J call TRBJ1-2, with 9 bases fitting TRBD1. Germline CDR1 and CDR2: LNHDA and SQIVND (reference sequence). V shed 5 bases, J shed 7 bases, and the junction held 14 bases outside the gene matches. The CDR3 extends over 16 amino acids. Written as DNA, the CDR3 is TGTGCCAGTAGTCAAAAGGGCGGACAGGGGATCTCTGGCTACACCTTC. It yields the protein CASSQKGGQGISGYTF. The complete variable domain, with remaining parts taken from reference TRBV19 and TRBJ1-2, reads DGGITQSPKYLFRKEGQNVTLSCEQNLNHDAMYWYRQDPGQGLRLIYYSQIVNDFQKGDIAEGYSVSREKKESFPLTVTSAQKNPTAFYLCASSQKGGQGISGYTFGSGTRLTVV.

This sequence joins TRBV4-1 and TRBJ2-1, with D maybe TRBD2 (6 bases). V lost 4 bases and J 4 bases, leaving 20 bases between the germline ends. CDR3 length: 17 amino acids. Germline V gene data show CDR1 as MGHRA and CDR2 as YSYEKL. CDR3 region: CASSLVTGTGGYNEQFF. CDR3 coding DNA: TGCGCCAGCAGCCTTGTCACCGGGACTGGAGGATACAATGAGCAGTTCTTC.

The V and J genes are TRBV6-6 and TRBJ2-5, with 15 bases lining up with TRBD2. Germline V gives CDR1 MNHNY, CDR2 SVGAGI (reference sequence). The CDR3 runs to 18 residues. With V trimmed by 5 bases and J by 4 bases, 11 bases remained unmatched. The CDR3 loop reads CASSPQRTSGGARETQYF. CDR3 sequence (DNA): TGTGCCAGCAGTCCCCAGAGGACTAGCGGGGGGGCCCGAGAGACCCAGTACTTC.

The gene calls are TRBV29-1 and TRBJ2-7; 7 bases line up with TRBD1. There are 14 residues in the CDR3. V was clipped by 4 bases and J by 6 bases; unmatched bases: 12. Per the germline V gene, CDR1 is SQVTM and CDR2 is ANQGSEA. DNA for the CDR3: TGCAGCGTTGGGAAGGGGGCGAGCGGTGGCGAGCAGTACTTC. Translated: CSVGKGASGGEQYF.

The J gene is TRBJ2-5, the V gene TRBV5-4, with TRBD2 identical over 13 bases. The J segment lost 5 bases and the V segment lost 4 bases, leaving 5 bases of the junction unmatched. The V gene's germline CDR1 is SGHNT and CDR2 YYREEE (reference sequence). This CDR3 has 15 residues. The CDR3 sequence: CASSLRLAGGETQYF. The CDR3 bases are TGTGCCAGCAGCCTCCGACTAGCGGGAGGCGAGACCCAGTACTTC.

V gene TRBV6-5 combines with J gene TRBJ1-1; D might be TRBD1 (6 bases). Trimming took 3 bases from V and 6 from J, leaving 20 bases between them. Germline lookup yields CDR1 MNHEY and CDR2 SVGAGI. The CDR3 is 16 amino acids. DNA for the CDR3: TGTGCCAGCAGTTATGGTACAGGGAGAAGGAAGGCTGAAGCTTTCTTT. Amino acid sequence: CASSYGTGRRKAEAFF.

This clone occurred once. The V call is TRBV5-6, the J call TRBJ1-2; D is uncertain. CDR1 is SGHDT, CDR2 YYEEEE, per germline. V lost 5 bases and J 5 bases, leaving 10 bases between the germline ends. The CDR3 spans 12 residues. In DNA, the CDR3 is TGTGCCAGCAGTCCAGGTACTTATGGCTACACCTTC. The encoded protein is CASSPGTYGYTF.

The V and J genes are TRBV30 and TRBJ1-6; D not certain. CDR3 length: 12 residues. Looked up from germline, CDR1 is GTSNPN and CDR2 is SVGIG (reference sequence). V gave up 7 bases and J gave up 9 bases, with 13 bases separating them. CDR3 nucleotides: TGTGCCTTAGGGCGGGTCGGTTCACCCCTCCACTTT. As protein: CALGRVGSPLHF.

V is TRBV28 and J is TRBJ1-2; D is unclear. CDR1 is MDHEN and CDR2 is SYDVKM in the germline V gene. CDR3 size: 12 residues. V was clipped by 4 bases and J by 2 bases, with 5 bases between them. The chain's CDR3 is CASSYQNYGYTF. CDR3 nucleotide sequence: TGTGCCAGCAGTTATCAGAACTATGGCTACACCTTC.

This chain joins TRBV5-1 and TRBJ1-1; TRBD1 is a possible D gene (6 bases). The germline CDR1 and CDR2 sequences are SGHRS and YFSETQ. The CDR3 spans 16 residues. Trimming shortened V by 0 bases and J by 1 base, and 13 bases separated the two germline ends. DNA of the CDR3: TGCGCCAGCAGCTTGGGGGGACATTTACGGAACACTGAAGCTTTCTTT. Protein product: CASSLGGHLRNTEAFF.

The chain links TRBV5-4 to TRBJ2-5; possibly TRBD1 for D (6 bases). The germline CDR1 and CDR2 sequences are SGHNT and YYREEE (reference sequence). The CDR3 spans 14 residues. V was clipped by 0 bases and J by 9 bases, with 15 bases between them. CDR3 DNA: TGTGCCAGCAGCTTGGCGAGGGGGTTGAGGGCCCAGTACTTC. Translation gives CASSLARGLRAQYF. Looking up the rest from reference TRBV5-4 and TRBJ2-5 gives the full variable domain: ETGVTQSPTHLIKTRGQQVTLRCSSQSGHNTVSWYQQALGQGPQFIFQYYREEENGRGNFPPRFSGLQFPNYSSELNVNALELDDSALYLCASSLARGLRAQYFGPGTRLLVL.

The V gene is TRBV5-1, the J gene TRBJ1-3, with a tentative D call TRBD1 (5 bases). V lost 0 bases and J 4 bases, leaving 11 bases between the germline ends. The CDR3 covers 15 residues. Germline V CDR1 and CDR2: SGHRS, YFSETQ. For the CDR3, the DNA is TGCGCCAGCAGCTTGGCCGACAGAGACGGAAACACCATATATTTT. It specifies CASSLADRDGNTIYF.

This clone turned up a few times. The CDR3 protein is CASRTGTGNTGELFF. The CDR3, as DNA: TGTGCCAGTAGGACCGGGACAGGGAACACCGGGGAGCTGTTTTTT. J is TRBJ2-2 and V is TRBV19; 8 bases agree with TRBD1. Germline V gene data show CDR1 as LNHDA and CDR2 as SQIVND (reference sequence). Trimming at V came to 6 bases and at J to 1 base, leaving 4 bases not matched to a gene. The CDR3 contains 15 residues.

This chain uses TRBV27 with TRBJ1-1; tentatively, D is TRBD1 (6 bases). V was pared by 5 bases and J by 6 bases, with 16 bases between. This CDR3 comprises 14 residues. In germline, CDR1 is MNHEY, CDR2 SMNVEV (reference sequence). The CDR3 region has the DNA TGTGCCAGCAGTACGAGACCAGGGGTACCTGAAGCTTTCTTT. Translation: CASSTRPGVPEAFF.

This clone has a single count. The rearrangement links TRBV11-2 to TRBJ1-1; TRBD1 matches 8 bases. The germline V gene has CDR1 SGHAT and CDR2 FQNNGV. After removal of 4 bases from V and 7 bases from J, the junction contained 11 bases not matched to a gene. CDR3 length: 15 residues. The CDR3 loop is CASSSKQGDLNEAFF. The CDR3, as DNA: TGTGCCAGCAGCTCCAAACAGGGGGACCTAAATGAAGCTTTCTTT.

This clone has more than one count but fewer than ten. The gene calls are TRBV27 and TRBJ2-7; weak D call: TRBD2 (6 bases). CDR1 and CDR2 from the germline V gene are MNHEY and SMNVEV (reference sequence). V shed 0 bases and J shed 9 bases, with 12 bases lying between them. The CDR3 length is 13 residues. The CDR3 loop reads CASSLSWREAQYF. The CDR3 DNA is TGTGCCAGCAGTTTATCGTGGAGGGAGGCGCAGTACTTC.

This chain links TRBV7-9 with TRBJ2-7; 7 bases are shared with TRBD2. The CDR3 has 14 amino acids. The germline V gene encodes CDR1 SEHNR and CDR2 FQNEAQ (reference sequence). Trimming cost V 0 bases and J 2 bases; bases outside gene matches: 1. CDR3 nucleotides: TGTGCCAGCAGCTTAGCGGGAGGGCCCTACGAGCAGTACTTC. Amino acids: CASSLAGGPYEQYF.